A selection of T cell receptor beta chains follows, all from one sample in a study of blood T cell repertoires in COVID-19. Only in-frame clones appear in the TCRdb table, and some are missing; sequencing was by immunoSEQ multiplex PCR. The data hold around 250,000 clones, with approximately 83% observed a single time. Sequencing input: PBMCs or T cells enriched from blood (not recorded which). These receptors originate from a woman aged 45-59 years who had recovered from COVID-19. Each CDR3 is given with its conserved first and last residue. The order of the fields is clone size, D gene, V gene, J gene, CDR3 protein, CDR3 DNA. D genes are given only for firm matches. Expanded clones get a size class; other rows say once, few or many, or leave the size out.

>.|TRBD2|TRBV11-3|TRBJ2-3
CASSPDSGSFPSSTQYF
TGTGCCAGCAGCCCGGATAGCGGGAGTTTCCCCAGTAGTACGCAGTATTTT
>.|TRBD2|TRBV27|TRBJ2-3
CASALAGGPGDTQYF
TGTGCCAGCGCGCTAGCGGGAGGGCCTGGAGATACGCAGTATTTT
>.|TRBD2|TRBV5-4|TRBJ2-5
CASSWPGLEETQYF
TGTGCCAGCAGCTGGCCGGGACTAGAAGAGACCCAGTACTTC
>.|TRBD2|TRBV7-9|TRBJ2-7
CASSPGRVPEQYF
TGTGCCAGCAGCCCCGGGAGGGTGCCCGAGCAGTACTTC
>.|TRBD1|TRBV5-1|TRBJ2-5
CASSLAGQVAETQYF
TGCGCCAGCAGCTTGGCTGGACAGGTAGCAGAGACCCAGTACTTC
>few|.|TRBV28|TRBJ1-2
CASYRIGVGHGYTF
TGTGCCAGTTACCGCATAGGGGTAGGACATGGCTACACCTTC
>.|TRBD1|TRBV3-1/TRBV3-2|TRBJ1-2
CASSHEWDRGYGYTF
TGTGCCAGCAGCCACGAATGGGACAGGGGATATGGCTACACCTTC
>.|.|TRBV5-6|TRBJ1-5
CASSPSGNQPQHF
TGTGCCAGCAGCCCCTCGGGCAATCAGCCCCAGCATTTT
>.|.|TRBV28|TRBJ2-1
CASSLWQHSSYNEQFF
TGTGCCAGCAGTTTGTGGCAGCACAGCTCCTACAATGAGCAGTTCTTC
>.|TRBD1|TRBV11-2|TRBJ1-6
CASSYEPGTADNSPLHF
TGTGCCAGCAGCTATGAACCCGGGACAGCAGATAATTCACCCCTCCACTTT
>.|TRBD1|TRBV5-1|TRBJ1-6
CASSPAGQGGNSPLHF
TGCGCCAGCAGCCCGGCTGGACAGGGAGGCAATTCACCCCTCCACTTT